This TCR beta chain was documented in a study of CD8 T cells in Susac syndrome. The CDR3 extends over 17 amino acids. Germline V lookup: CDR1 DFQATT, CDR2 SNEGSKA (reference sequence). V was clipped by 6 bases and J by 5 bases; unmatched bases: 19. Random hexamers primed reverse transcription of about 0.45 to 1 ug RNA. Amplification of TCR beta CDR3 by immunoSEQ multiplex PCR spanned 54 Vbeta and 13 Jbeta. TCRdb passed the immunoSEQ multiplex PCR reads through MiXCR, listing each CDR3 protein once. The repertoire holds 180,000 or so distinct CDR3 sequences, with just under 95% as singletons. The TCR was taken from a human donor with Susac syndrome. The chain carries TRBV20-1 and TRBJ2-5, with 9 bases identical to TRBD2. The material sequenced was CD4+ T cells from PBMCs. The CDR3 reads CSALPPGGSGSSETQYF. The CDR3, as DNA: TGCAGTGCCCTACCCCCGGGTGGTAGCGGGAGTTCCGAGACCCAGTACTTC.